Shown below are 27 T cell receptor beta chains from a single sample sequenced in a study of blood T cell repertoires in COVID-19. TCRdb's table, derived via immunoSEQ multiplex PCR, lists solely in-frame clones and lacks some. The sample carries roughly 70,000 clones, about 91% recorded once. Sequenced: peripheral blood. The receptor set was obtained from a woman aged 70 to 79 with acute or convalescent COVID-19.

This rearrangement joins TRBV2 to TRBJ2-5; 7 bases match TRBD1. With 6 bases clipped from V and 5 bases from J, the junction kept 6 bases outside the gene matches. This CDR3 spans 13 amino acids. Germline-derived CDR1 and CDR2 are SNHLY and FYNNEI. The CDR3 nucleotides read TGTGCCAGCAGCGACAGGGAAGGGGAGACCCAGTACTTC. Translation gives CASSDREGETQYF.

V usage is TRBV24-1 and J usage is TRBJ1-6; the D is unclear. Trimming shortened V by 5 bases and J by 6 bases, and 10 bases separated the two germline ends. Germline CDR1 KGHDR, CDR2 SFDVKD. The CDR3 covers 14 residues. Here the CDR3 reads CATSGAGINSPLHF. Written as DNA, the CDR3 is TGTGCCACCAGTGGAGCAGGCATTAATTCACCCCTCCACTTT.

This chain links TRBV27 with TRBJ2-1; 14 nucleotides match TRBD2. Per the germline V gene, CDR1 is MNHEY and CDR2 is SMNVEV (reference sequence). Losses at the gene ends were 2 bases for V and 9 bases for J; bases not matched to a gene: 3. CDR3 size: 15 residues. For the CDR3, the DNA is TGTGCCAGCAGTTTAACGACTAGCGGGAGGGGTGAGCAGTTCTTC. Amino acids: CASSLTTSGRGEQFF.

The rearrangement links TRBV12-5 to TRBJ2-5; TRBD2 matches 7 bases. The CDR3 length is 14 residues. Germline V gives CDR1 LGHNT, CDR2 FRNRAP. V gave up 1 base and J gave up 3 bases; unmatched junction bases: 2. CDR3: CASGLGRGEETQYF. In nucleotides, the CDR3 is TGTGCTAGTGGTTTGGGTCGGGGGGAAGAGACCCAGTACTTC.

The gene calls are TRBV19 and TRBJ1-1; no clear D gene. CDR3 length: 13 amino acids. V lost 3 bases to trimming and J lost 7 bases, with 12 bases between them. Germline V CDR1 and CDR2: LNHDA, SQIVND (reference sequence). CDR3 in amino acids: CASSMGQRIEAFF. The CDR3 DNA follows: TGTGCCAGTAGTATGGGTCAGAGGATTGAAGCTTTCTTT.

The rearrangement joins TRBV7-2 to TRBJ2-2; 13 nucleotides match TRBD2. Germline CDR1 is SGHTA and CDR2 is FQGNSA. The CDR3 covers 18 residues. Losses at the gene ends were 5 bases for V and 2 bases for J; bases not matched to a gene: 8. The DNA for the CDR3 is TGTGCCAGCAGCCCTAGGACTAGCGGGGGCCTTAACACCGGGGAGCTGTTTTTT. Translation gives CASSPRTSGGLNTGELFF.

The chain is built from TRBV7-9 and TRBJ1-2, with 7 bases identical to TRBD1. The CDR3 spans 15 residues. Germline loops: CDR1 SEHNR, CDR2 FQNEAQ (reference sequence). The ends lost 5 bases at V and 4 bases at J; junction bases unmatched: 10. CDR3 region: CASSEGQPYRYGYTF. CDR3 bases: TGTGCCAGCAGCGAGGGACAGCCATACCGCTATGGCTACACCTTC.

This rearrangement joins TRBV5-1 to TRBJ2-1; possible D gene TRBD2, 5 bases. The CDR3 length is 14 residues. Germline V gene sequence: CDR1 SGHRS, CDR2 YFSETQ. V was cut by 3 bases and J by 7 bases, with 14 bases left in between. Here the CDR3 reads CASSSLRTGNEQFF. Written as DNA, the CDR3 is TGCGCCAGCAGCTCCCTACGGACGGGAAATGAGCAGTTCTTC.

This clone was detected once. V and J are TRBV5-4 and TRBJ2-3; 7 nucleotides line up with TRBD2. CDR1 is SGHNT and CDR2 is YYREEE in the germline V gene (reference sequence). This CDR3 region has 18 residues. The junction had 12 bases not matched to a gene; V was cut back by 1 base and J by 1 base. CDR3 region: CASSLKAGFLGGTDTQYF. The DNA of the CDR3 is TGTGCCAGCAGCTTGAAAGCGGGGTTCCTGGGGGGCACAGATACGCAGTATTTT.

The chain uses TRBV9 and TRBJ1-2, with D perhaps matching TRBD1 (6 bases). This CDR3 region has 14 residues. The germline V gene encodes CDR1 SGDLS and CDR2 YYNGEE. V lost 0 bases to trimming and J lost 8 bases, with 14 bases between them. CDR3 in DNA: TGTGCCAGCAGCGTAGCGGGGGGGCGCGAAGGCTACACCTTC. This codes for CASSVAGGREGYTF.

The chain carries TRBV7-8 and TRBJ2-7, with TRBD2 matching over 9 bases. The junction had 8 bases not matched to a gene; V was cut back by 5 bases and J by 3 bases. The length of the CDR3 is 15 residues. Germline CDR1 is SGHVS and CDR2 is FQNEAQ. The chain's CDR3 is CASSRTLAGDYEQYF. The CDR3 DNA sequence: TGTGCCAGCAGCAGGACCTTAGCGGGGGACTACGAGCAGTACTTC.

V gene TRBV28 combines with J gene TRBJ1-2, with TRBD1 matching over 9 bases. The CDR3 consists of 13 residues. V shed 3 bases, J shed 10 bases, and the junction held 6 bases outside the gene matches. Looked up from germline, CDR1 is MDHEN and CDR2 is SYDVKM. The CDR3 reads CASSLPGQGVYTF. In DNA, the CDR3 is TGTGCCAGCAGTTTGCCGGGACAGGGCGTCTACACCTTC.

This clone was seen a few times. V is TRBV29-1 and J is TRBJ2-7; 7 nucleotides align to TRBD1. V dropped 6 bases and J dropped 6; count of bases not matched to a gene: 5. The CDR3 spans 11 residues. CDR1 and CDR2 (germline): SQVTM, ANQGSEA. The CDR3 DNA sequence: TGCAGCGTCCTAGCAGGGGGCGAGCAGTACTTC. Translated: CSVLAGGEQYF.

The chain recombines TRBV12-5 with TRBJ1-2, with TRBD1 matching 7 bases. The CDR3 covers 16 residues. V trimming: 3 bases; J trimming: 4 bases; junction bases outside the gene matches: 11. Germline loops: CDR1 LGHNT, CDR2 FRNRAP. The CDR3 DNA follows: TGTGCTAGTGGTTTAGATAACAGGGGTACGGGCTATGGCTACACCTTC. Protein sequence: CASGLDNRGTGYGYTF.

This clone appeared a single time. The rearrangement joins TRBV25-1 to TRBJ2-6, with D unresolved. Trimming pared 3 bases from V and 0 bases from J, leaving 9 bases between. CDR1 and CDR2 from the germline V gene are MGHDK and SYGVNS. The CDR3 has 16 residues. Written as DNA, the CDR3 is TGTGCCAGCAGTGATGACACCCGCTCTGGGGCCAACGTCCTGACTTTC. This sequence encodes CASSDDTRSGANVLTF.

This chain links TRBV7-2 with TRBJ1-2, with D perhaps matching TRBD1 (5 bases). CDR3 length: 14 residues. CDR1 SGHTA and CDR2 FQGNSA come from the germline V gene. V lost 1 base and J 4 bases, leaving 10 bases between the germline ends. This chain's CDR3 is CASSLDRGSYGYTF. CDR3 bases: TGTGCCAGCAGCTTAGATAGGGGCAGCTATGGCTACACCTTC.

The CDR3 DNA sequence: TGTGCCAGCAGCGAGTCTAGCGGGATCCGGCCGGGGGAGCAGTTCTTC. Its protein product is CASSESSGIRPGEQFF. The chain links TRBV7-3 to TRBJ2-1; 9 nucleotides agree with TRBD2. The CDR3 extends over 16 amino acids. Germline loops: CDR1 SGHTA, CDR2 FQGTGA. Unmatched junction bases numbered 15, after V lost 5 bases and J lost 10 bases. Full variable domain (missing parts from reference TRBV7-3 and TRBJ2-1): GAGVSQTPSNKVTEKGKYVELRCDPISGHTALYWYRQSLGQGPEFLIYFQGTGAADDSGLPNDRFFAVRPEGSVSTLKIQRTERGDSAVYLCASSESSGIRPGEQFFGPGTRLTVL.

This clone was seen only a few times. This chain joins TRBV10-3 and TRBJ2-7; D remains unclear. V was shortened by 8 bases and J by 3 bases, with 20 bases between the two germline ends. CDR1 ENHRY and CDR2 SYGVKD come from the germline V gene. The CDR3 extends over 15 amino acids. The CDR3 loop reads CAISGGPRHLYEQYF. The CDR3, as DNA: TGTGCCATCTCCGGTGGGCCCCGGCACCTCTACGAGCAGTACTTC.

The chain carries TRBV12-5 and TRBJ1-1, with TRBD1 matching 8 bases. This CDR3 has 15 residues. CDR1 is LGHNT and CDR2 is FRNRAP in the germline V gene. Trimming took 4 bases from V and 7 from J; bases not matched to a gene: 11. CDR3 in amino acids: CASGSFRGQQGEAFF. CDR3 coding DNA: TGTGCTAGTGGTTCCTTCAGGGGGCAGCAGGGTGAAGCTTTCTTT. Full variable domain (rest looked up from reference TRBV12-5 and TRBJ1-1): DARVTQTPRHKVTEMGQEVTMRCQPILGHNTVFWYRQTMMQGLELLAYFRNRAPLDDSGMPKDRFSAEMPDATLATLKIQPSEPRDSAVYFCASGSFRGQQGEAFFGQGTRLTVV.

This clone has more than one count but fewer than ten. The chain carries TRBV24-1 and TRBJ2-5; D gene ambiguous. The germline CDR1 and CDR2 sequences are KGHDR and SFDVKD. With 2 bases removed from V and 7 bases from J, the gap between germline ends came to 10 bases. This CDR3 has 13 residues. The CDR3 DNA is TGTGCCACCAGTGATTACCCCCTAACGACCCAGTACTTC. Protein product: CATSDYPLTTQYF.

The genes are TRBV19 and TRBJ2-1; D remains ambiguous. Germline lookup yields CDR1 LNHDA and CDR2 SQIVND (reference sequence). CDR3 size: 15 residues. Trimming left V 0 bases short and J 4 bases short, with 10 bases between. The CDR3 nucleotides are TGTGCCAGTAGTATAGATCTCCTGTCGTACAATGAGCAGTTCTTC. Its translation: CASSIDLLSYNEQFF.

The chain combines TRBV29-1 with TRBJ1-2, with 7 bases identical to TRBD1. Trimming cost V 4 bases and J 8 bases; bases outside gene matches: 10. Germline CDR1 reads SQVTM; CDR2 reads ANQGSEA. The length of the CDR3 is 13 residues. In DNA form, the CDR3 reads TGCAGCGTTGGATTGGAGGGGGCATGGGGCTACACCTTC. It translates to CSVGLEGAWGYTF. Looking up the rest from reference TRBV29-1 and TRBJ1-2 gives the full variable domain: SAVISQKPSRDICQRGTSLTIQCQVDSQVTMMFWYRQQPGQSLTLIATANQGSEATYESGFVIDKFPISRPNLTFSTLTVSNMSPEDSSIYLCSVGLEGAWGYTFGSGTRLTVV.

The CDR3 sequence is CASSRTASNQPQHF. CDR3 sequence (DNA): TGTGCCAGCAGTCGGACAGCTAGCAATCAGCCCCAGCATTTT. V gene TRBV2 combines with J gene TRBJ1-5; D possibly corresponds to TRBD1 (6 bases). Trimming removed 5 bases at V and 0 bases at J, with 8 bases between. In germline, CDR1 is SNHLY, CDR2 FYNNEI. CDR3 size: 14 residues.

The chain uses TRBV10-3 and TRBJ2-7, with D possibly TRBD2 on 7 matching bases. The CDR3 totals 14 residues. V lost 6 bases, J lost 2 bases, and 14 bases lay in between. CDR1 and CDR2 (germline): ENHRY, SYGVKD. The CDR3 DNA reads as TGTGCCATCAGGGGGGCGGGGGACCCCTACGAGCAGTACTTC. It codes for CAIRGAGDPYEQYF.

The J gene is TRBJ1-5, the V gene TRBV2; D is uncertain. Trimming cost V 5 bases and J 6 bases, with 17 bases left between them. The CDR3 has 15 amino acids. The germline V gene has CDR1 SNHLY and CDR2 FYNNEI. CDR3 nucleotide sequence: TGTGCCAGCAGTTCGGCCGCGGGGTTTCCTCAGCCCCAGCATTTT. The encoded protein is CASSSAAGFPQPQHF.

This sequence joins TRBV7-9 and TRBJ1-3; the D is unclear. V lost 5 bases and J 0 bases, leaving 17 bases between the germline ends. CDR1 and CDR2 (germline): SEHNR, FQNEAQ (reference sequence). This CDR3 has 17 amino acids. CDR3 nucleotide sequence: TGTGCCAGCAGCGCTGGGCCGACCGACTACTCTGGAAACACCATATATTTT. It codes for CASSAGPTDYSGNTIYF.

The rearrangement joins TRBV2 to TRBJ2-6; D not certain. Looked up from germline, CDR1 is SNHLY and CDR2 is FYNNEI. The CDR3 runs to 13 residues. The V end lost 4 bases, the J end lost 4 bases, and 5 bases lay between the germline ends. CDR3 residues: CASSGQGANVLTF. The CDR3 DNA is TGTGCCAGCAGTGGCCAGGGGGCCAACGTCCTGACTTTC.